This record looks at one T cell receptor beta chain sequence and its context. At one end, the junction sequence differs from germline, possibly due to a read error. The sample originates from a study of control samples from healthy donors and cancer patients. Germline CDR1 is SSHAT and CDR2 is FNYEAQ (reference sequence). CDR3 length equals 13 residues. Assay used: immunoSEQ multiplex PCR; TCRdb lists only in-frame clones, some missing. This sample contains about 190,000 clones. This receptor was taken from a woman aged 25-40 years in good health. Source material: blood. V is TRBV7-7 and J is TRBJ2-7; the D gene is possibly TRBD2 (5 bases). The CDR3 here is CASSSPPGREQYF. Written as DNA, the CDR3 is TGTGCTAGCAGTTCACCCCCGGGGAGAGAGCAGTACTTC.